The rows below give T cell receptor beta chains drawn from one sample of a study of blood T cell repertoires in COVID-19. Some clones are missing from TCRdb's copy, which holds only in-frame ones; the method was immunoSEQ multiplex PCR. The repertoire consists of about 180,000 clones, with roughly 81% occurring once and the leading ten covering 10% to 15%. Sequencing was performed on peripheral blood. The receptors shown here come from a woman older than 75 with COVID-19, enrolled during active disease. Both conserved end residues are part of each CDR3. The order of the fields is CDR3 length, V gene, clone size, J gene, CDR3 protein. Part of the rows lack a size; the others show once, few, many or a class for expanded clones.

>15|TRBV11-3|few|TRBJ2-1
CASSSRTDSYNEQFF
>15|TRBV5-6|.|TRBJ2-5
CASSLGTGIFETQYF
>14|TRBV7-9|few|TRBJ1-6
CASSRGQPDSPLHF
>15|TRBV27|.|TRBJ1-5
CATARAAYSNQPQHF
>15|TRBV7-2|.|TRBJ2-5
CASSLVGTKQETQYF
>15|TRBV27|.|TRBJ1-6
CASTSKGKHYSPLHF
>15|TRBV19|.|TRBJ2-3
CASSSIVERVDTQYF
>14|TRBV2|.|TRBJ2-1
CASGGLGSLNEQFF
>12|TRBV19|.|TRBJ1-5
CASSSRNQPQHF
>14|TRBV30|.|TRBJ2-6
CASAVDSGANVLTF
>15|TRBV6-5|once|TRBJ2-3
CASSPGQGGTDTQYF
>13|TRBV20-1|.|TRBJ2-1
CSASGSSYNEQFF
>16|TRBV28|.|TRBJ2-3
CASSVRAGEDTDTQYF
>13|TRBV27|.|TRBJ1-1
CASSFRMNTEAFF
>15|TRBV5-5|.|TRBJ2-2
CASSLGTGAIGELFF
>15|TRBV6-5|.|TRBJ1-4
CASSPAGGDNEKLFF
>16|TRBV6-1|.|TRBJ1-2
CASSERAGGTNYGYTF
>15|TRBV5-1|.|TRBJ2-3
CASSPGGASTDTQYF
>15|TRBV6-6|.|TRBJ2-1
CASSYPGSSYNEQFF
>13|TRBV5-1|once|TRBJ1-5
CASSSPGKDPQHF
>15|TRBV5-5|.|TRBJ2-1
CASSLSGTRPNEQFF
>17|TRBV11-3|.|TRBJ2-3
CASSPHSGTGGTDTQYF
>16|TRBV4-2|.|TRBJ2-3
CASSQDGGAITDTQYF
>16|TRBV7-9|.|TRBJ2-1
CASSLASSGGYNEQFF
>18|TRBV28|.|TRBJ2-1
CASSSLAYRGDGYNEQFF
>12|TRBV28|.|TRBJ2-7
CASRIQGDEQYF
>14|TRBV2|.|TRBJ2-7
CASIKTTSGDEQYF
>17|TRBV4-3|.|TRBJ2-1
CASSQDGPGLGNNEQFF
>14|TRBV4-1|.|TRBJ2-1
CASSQVGAGAKQFF
>15|TRBV7-6|.|TRBJ1-5
CASSLDTGLRDPQHF